Detailed here is one T cell receptor beta chain. The source of the sample is a study of blood T cell repertoires in COVID-19. Study at large: T cells, B-cell-depleted T cells, or PBMCs provided the cDNA or gDNA that served as material.

Some clones are missing from TCRdb's copy, which holds only in-frame ones; the method was immunoSEQ multiplex PCR. This sample yields approximately 180,000 clones, of which nearly 90% are seen a single time; roughly 21% belongs to the top ten. CDR3 length equals 13 residues. CDR1 and CDR2 from the germline V gene are SGHNT and YYREEE (reference sequence). The V gene lost 5 bases and the J gene lost 8 bases, with 16 bases spanning the gap. This TCR was sampled from a man in his 60s with active or convalescent COVID-19. Sequencing was performed on peripheral blood. The V and J genes are TRBV5-4 and TRBJ1-2, with a weak D call TRBD1 (5 bases). Here the CDR3 DNA reads TGTGCCAGCAGGTATCAGGGAAAGCAGGGCTACACCTTC. Translated, it gives CASRYQGKQGYTF. Filled out from reference TRBV5-4 and TRBJ1-2, the complete variable domain reads ETGVTQSPTHLIKTRGQQVTLRCSSQSGHNTVSWYQQALGQGPQFIFQYYREEENGRGNFPPRFSGLQFPNYSSELNVNALELDDSALYLCASRYQGKQGYTFGSGTRLTVV.